The entry that follows covers one T cell receptor (beta chain) sequence. This specimen comes from a study of blood T cell repertoires in COVID-19. In the study overall: Specimens from acute and convalescent COVID-19 originated in the United States, Italy and Spain. T cells, B-cell-depleted T cells, or PBMCs provided the cDNA or gDNA that served as material.

In the original workflow: For nucleated cells, counts were estimated from reference gene primer amplification. Repertoires were generated with immunoSEQ multiplex PCR, while TCRdb's copy carries only in-frame clones and drops some. The D gene and trimming were derived from the DNA, and the V and J assignments and clone size from that table. The sample holds about 130,000 clones, around 73% seen once. CDR3 length: 17 residues. Germline V gene sequence: CDR1 MDHEN, CDR2 SYDVKM. The ends lost 2 bases at V and 0 bases at J; junction bases unmatched: 7. The gene calls are TRBV28 and TRBJ2-3; 8 positions agree with TRBD2. This TCR derives from a man aged 60 to 69 who had recovered from COVID-19. Input material: peripheral blood. The CDR3 nucleotides read TGTGCCAGCAGTTTAAGGACTAGCACCACTAGCACAGATACGCAGTATTTT. Translation: CASSLRTSTTSTDTQYF.